This T cell receptor beta chain was captured by sequencing in a study of PD-1 blockade in classical Hodgkin lymphoma (TCRdb year 2020). Background for the entire study: Nivolumab dosing was 3 mg/kg intravenously every 2 weeks, continuing until either disease progression or unacceptable toxicity. To define a peripheral blood immune signature of response to PD-1 blockade in classical Hodgkin lymphoma, the study combined TCR beta sequencing with CyTOF.

This specimen's time point label, per the study, means: cycle 2 day 1 (C2D1) of nivolumab. Every trial patient had relapsed after autologous stem cell transplantation, and cohorts A, B and C differed in prior brentuximab vedotin exposure. The trial cohort was composed of around 60 patients with relapsed/refractory classical Hodgkin lymphoma, for whom complete response, partial response or progressive disease was recorded as best overall response. In the multi-cohort phase II CheckMate 205 trial, trial patients received single-agent nivolumab. An independent review committee assessed best overall response by applying the 2007 International Working Group response criteria. PBMCs from the trial were collected at three points: immediately before nivolumab initiation (C1D1), and during therapy at cycle 2 day 1 and cycle 4 day 1. Peripheral blood was collected in 8 mL Vacutainer Cell Preparation Tubes, from which PBMCs were isolated by centrifugation and then cryopreserved.

The Qiagen DNeasy kit was used to extract genomic DNA both from unsorted PBMCs and from the negatively selected CD4+ and CD8+ fractions. Using primers that anneal to V and J segments, immunoSEQ multiplex PCR amplified the TCR beta CDR3 regions. A synthetic immune receptor repertoire was used to minimize amplification bias, and any remaining bias was removed computationally after sequencing. From the authors' description of their analysis: Repertoire diversity was quantified as the Shannon entropy index using custom Python scripts. Unsorted, CD4+ and CD8+ repertoires were analyzed separately, except for combined analyses in which CD4+ and CD8+ sequences were merged in silico. A clone counted as expanded when the clone's frequency after treatment rose at least 2-fold relative to C1D1, and clones undetected at baseline were given a pseudocount of 0.5. Singleton clones were defined as clones with 0 or 1 copy at C1D1, and non-singleton clones were defined as clones with 2 or more copies. Clones expanded in unsorted samples were annotated as CD4+, CD8+ or unknown by matching protein sequences in sorted samples from the same patient. Diversity changes from C1D1 to C4D1 were tested in paired samples using Wilcoxon tests. This is the immuneACCESS table as TCRdb keeps it, with only in-frame sequences that have V and J called. A part of the clones is gone; compared with another copy, unresolved V genes explain less than half, and the rest is unexplained. The D gene and trimming were derived from the DNA, and the V and J assignments and clone size from that table. The sample table shows fewer than 30,000 clones, and around 80% are seen once. Roughly 10% of the sample is taken by the ten largest.

For this clone: Its target antigen remains unknown. No qualities accompany the bases; no much larger clone lies one base away.

Spanning cysteine to phenylalanine, the CDR3 consists of 14 amino acids. CDR3 DNA only is kept here, 42 bases in frame from base 1. V has 3 bases trimmed and J has 1 base trimmed; junction bases matching no gene number 2. From the germline V gene, CDR1 is SGHTA and CDR2 is FQGNSA. The full study reports these points: Baseline diversity similar to that of newly diagnosed patients was observed in trial patients achieving complete response, whereas significantly lower diversity was observed in partial responders and progressors. Diversity was lower in patients who began nivolumab less than 1 year after ASCT, so these patients were left out of later analyses to avoid confounding by immune reconstitution. Baseline TCR diversity was reported as lower in newly diagnosed patients than in healthy donors, and lower still in relapsed/refractory patients. The study was limited to a single clinical trial cohort, and causes of repertoire differences, possibly disease activity or prior therapy, remained undefined. By C4D1, a significant rise was seen in CD4+ TCR diversity but not in CD8+ TCR diversity (p=0.0027 vs p=0.16), and the rise was most apparent among complete responders (p=0.02).

This specimen was peripheral blood mononuclear cells (PBMCs), taken before the second cycle of nivolumab. The sequence derives from a human donor with classical Hodgkin lymphoma. The chain couples TRBV7-2 to TRBJ2-5, and 7 junctional nucleotides match TRBD2. The DNA is TGTGCCAGCAGCTTGGCGGGGGTCCAAGAGACCCAGTACTTC. This is translated as CASSLAGVQETQYF.